One and the same sample provided the 9 T cell receptor beta chains below, sequenced in a study of blood T cell dynamics during melanoma immunotherapy. Regarding time point: week 3, after first cycle of checkpoint inhibitor. The repertoire was sequenced with immunoSEQ multiplex PCR; TCRdb's copy has only in-frame clones and lacks some. The data show fewer than 15,000 clones, around nine tenths seen once. Source: blood, taken from a patient treated with checkpoint blockade. Receptors originate from a human donor with melanoma.

This sequence joins TRBV18 and TRBJ2-3, with D perhaps TRBD2 (5 bases). Trimming removed 4 bases at V and 4 bases at J, with 15 bases between. The CDR3 totals 15 residues. Germline values: CDR1 KGHSH, CDR2 LQKENI. The CDR3 loop reads CASSLVGVAPDTQYF. The CDR3, as DNA: TGTGCCAGCTCACTTGTGGGAGTCGCGCCAGATACGCAGTATTTT.

This chain uses TRBV5-4 with TRBJ2-2, with 9 bases matching TRBD1. Unmatched junction bases numbered 11, after V lost 7 bases and J lost 4 bases. Germline V CDR1 and CDR2: SGHNT, YYREEE (reference sequence). The CDR3 sequence is 16 residues long. The CDR3 nucleotides are TGTGCCAGCCCTGACGACGGGACAGGGAGCACCGGGGAGCTGTTTTTT. This codes for CASPDDGTGSTGELFF.

The rearrangement links TRBV20-1 to TRBJ1-1, with 8 bases matching TRBD1. V trimming: 6 bases; J trimming: 9 bases; junction bases outside the gene matches: 6. The CDR3 spans 11 residues. Looked up from germline, CDR1 is DFQATT and CDR2 is SNEGSKA (reference sequence). The CDR3 bases are TGCAGTGCCAGGGGGCAGCCAAAAGCTTTCTTT. Protein: CSARGQPKAFF.

This clone was detected only a few times. The chain links TRBV5-4 to TRBJ1-5; no clear D gene. Deletions cut 1 base from V and 7 bases from J, with 6 bases between. Germline loops: CDR1 SGHNT, CDR2 YYREEE (reference sequence). CDR3 size: 12 residues. CDR3 DNA: TGTGCCAGCAGCTTGATGGGGCAGCCCCAGCATTTT. The encoded protein is CASSLMGQPQHF. Full variable domain (missing parts from reference TRBV5-4 and TRBJ1-5): ETGVTQSPTHLIKTRGQQVTLRCSSQSGHNTVSWYQQALGQGPQFIFQYYREEENGRGNFPPRFSGLQFPNYSSELNVNALELDDSALYLCASSLMGQPQHFGDGTRLSIL.

The rearrangement uses TRBV7-2 and TRBJ2-4; 7 bases agree with TRBD1. The germline CDR1 and CDR2 sequences are SGHTA and FQGNSA. V shed 6 bases, J shed 6 bases, and the junction held 5 bases outside the gene matches. The CDR3 has 13 residues. The CDR3 DNA sequence: TGTGCCAGCAGTGGAAGGACAGGAAACATTCAGTACTTC. Translated, it gives CASSGRTGNIQYF. Full variable domain (remainder filled in from reference TRBV7-2 and TRBJ2-4): GAGVSQSPSNKVTEKGKDVELRCDPISGHTALYWYRQSLGQGLEFLIYFQGNSAPDKSGLPSDRFSAERTGGSVSTLTIQRTQQEDSAVYLCASSGRTGNIQYFGAGTRLSVL.

This chain links TRBV6-1 with TRBJ1-5, with D maybe TRBD1 (6 bases). The V end was cut by 6 bases, the J end by 4 bases, with 16 bases between. This CDR3 contains 15 residues. Germline CDR1 is MNHNS and CDR2 is SASEGT. CDR3 protein: CASSTGHLGNQPQHF. The CDR3 DNA reads as TGTGCCAGCAGCACAGGGCATTTGGGAAATCAGCCCCAGCATTTT.

The chain is built from TRBV7-9 and TRBJ2-1; 12 bases fit TRBD2. The ends lost 6 bases at V and 5 bases at J; junction bases unmatched: 8. Germline loops: CDR1 SEHNR, CDR2 FQNEAQ (reference sequence). This CDR3 contains 16 residues. The CDR3 spells CASRLAGGYIHNEQFF. The DNA of the CDR3 is TGTGCCAGCAGGCTAGCGGGAGGGTACATCCACAATGAGCAGTTCTTC.

The chain is built from TRBV7-9 and TRBJ1-4, with 7 positions matching TRBD1. The CDR3 is 15 amino acids. Germline values: CDR1 SEHNR, CDR2 FQNEAQ (reference sequence). The J segment lost 7 bases and the V segment lost 5 bases, leaving 10 bases of the junction unmatched. The CDR3 loop reads CASSTQGSGGEKLFF. As DNA, the CDR3 is TGTGCCAGCAGCACACAGGGGAGTGGTGGTGAAAAACTGTTTTTT.

V gene TRBV5-1 combines with J gene TRBJ2-7; TRBD1 is a possible D gene (8 bases). Trimming removed 0 bases from V and 3 bases from J, with 13 bases in between. The CDR3 extends over 15 amino acids. Germline assignment: CDR1 SGHRS and CDR2 YFSETQ. The CDR3 coding sequence is TGCGCCAGCAGCTTGGCCAGCGGGACAGGCTACGAGCAGTACTTC. It encodes CASSLASGTGYEQYF.